The table lists the clone carrying this T cell receptor beta chain with a count of one. Its antigen is not identified. This specimen belongs to a study of vaccination effects on CD4 cells after COVID-19. The study, taken as a whole, reports: Clones arising from infection and from vaccination showed marked clonal contraction late after vaccination. Healthy vaccinees showed cross-reactivity with common cold coronaviruses in only 1 of 255 vaccine-induced clones.

TCRdb's table, derived via immunoSEQ multiplex PCR, lists solely in-frame clones and lacks some. The data contain some 69,000 clones, around 70% of them singletons. Before sequencing, viral peptide pools were used by the ViraFEST assay to expand antigen-specific CD4+ T cells. Researchers isolated CD4+ T cells once around 11 days of culture had elapsed. Two-dose vaccination with either BNT162b2 or mRNA-1273 was given to the participants. CDR3 length: 14 amino acids. V shed 1 base, J shed 5 bases, and the junction held 3 bases outside the gene matches. Germline CDR1 and CDR2: SGHDT and YYEEEE. The receptor's source is a human donor who received a COVID-19 vaccine. The chain joins TRBV5-6 to TRBJ1-5, with 7 bases identical to TRBD1. The source was CD4+ T cells from PBMCs cultured with HCoV-229E spike peptides, collected after COVID-19 vaccination. CDR3 DNA: TGTGCCAGCAGCTTGTTAGGGACAGATCAGCCCCAGCATTTT. This codes for CASSLLGTDQPQHF. The full variable domain, with the rest looked up from reference TRBV5-6 and TRBJ1-5, is DAGVTQSPTHLIKTRGQQVTLRCSPKSGHDTVSWYQQALGQGPQFIFQYYEEEERQRGNFPDRFSGHQFPNYSSELNVNALLLGDSALYLCASSLLGTDQPQHFGDGTRLSIL.